This is a list of T cell receptor beta chains from one sample in a study of blood T cell repertoires in COVID-19. Some clones are missing from TCRdb's copy, which holds only in-frame ones; the method was immunoSEQ multiplex PCR. Among some 30,000 clones listed, around 84% were seen once. Sequenced: peripheral blood. These receptors were obtained from a human donor in a cohort sampled during active COVID-19. Both conserved end residues are part of each CDR3. A D gene is named only where the DNA matches it firmly. Not all rows give a size; the values are once, few, many and, for expanded clones, a class.

D gene: -; J gene: TRBJ2-7; clone size: -; V gene: TRBV7-2; CDR3 protein: CASSLRVAGVRAPYEQYF; CDR3 DNA: TGTGCCAGCAGCTTAAGGGTTGCTGGGGTCAGGGCTCCCTACGAGCAGTACTTC
D gene: TRBD1; J gene: TRBJ2-3; clone size: -; V gene: TRBV5-8; CDR3 protein: CASSRTGTANTDTQYF; CDR3 DNA: TGTGCCAGCAGCAGAACCGGGACAGCTAACACAGATACGCAGTATTTT
D gene: -; J gene: TRBJ2-1; clone size: -; V gene: TRBV7-9; CDR3 protein: CASSLDPNWADNSYNEQFF; CDR3 DNA: TGTGCCAGCAGCTTAGATCCAAACTGGGCCGACAACAGCTACAATGAGCAGTTCTTC
D gene: -; J gene: TRBJ1-6; clone size: -; V gene: TRBV27; CDR3 protein: CASSWSGNPYNSPLHF; CDR3 DNA: TGTGCCAGCAGTTGGTCAGGGAACCCCTATAATTCACCCCTCCACTTT
D gene: -; J gene: TRBJ1-3; clone size: -; V gene: TRBV18; CDR3 protein: CASSSQGTGNTIYF; CDR3 DNA: TGTGCCAGCTCATCTCAGGGGACTGGAAACACCATATATTTT
D gene: -; J gene: TRBJ2-1; clone size: few; V gene: TRBV5-6; CDR3 protein: CASSRLGEQFF; CDR3 DNA: TGTGCCAGCAGTCGACTAGGGGAGCAGTTCTTC
D gene: -; J gene: TRBJ2-3; clone size: once; V gene: TRBV4-3; CDR3 protein: CASSPEDRGRRTDTQYF; CDR3 DNA: TGCGCCAGCAGCCCGGAGGACCGCGGGCGCCGCACAGATACGCAGTATTTT
D gene: -; J gene: TRBJ1-3; clone size: -; V gene: TRBV6-5; CDR3 protein: CASRVSSSGNTIYF; CDR3 DNA: TGTGCCAGCAGGGTGTCCAGCTCTGGAAACACCATATATTTT
D gene: -; J gene: TRBJ1-6; clone size: few; V gene: TRBV11-2; CDR3 protein: CASSQRVSYNSPLHF; CDR3 DNA: TGTGCCAGCAGCCAACGGGTCTCCTATAATTCACCCCTCCACTTT
D gene: -; J gene: TRBJ2-7; clone size: -; V gene: TRBV30; CDR3 protein: CASSTGFLGEQYF; CDR3 DNA: TGTGCCTCGTCAACAGGGTTTCTGGGCGAGCAGTACTTC
D gene: TRBD1; J gene: TRBJ1-6; clone size: -; V gene: TRBV19; CDR3 protein: CASRGTGSNSPLHF; CDR3 DNA: TGTGCCAGTAGAGGGACAGGTAGTAATTCACCCCTCCACTTT
D gene: -; J gene: TRBJ1-2; clone size: -; V gene: TRBV19; CDR3 protein: CASSIGQLLYGYTF; CDR3 DNA: TGTGCCAGTAGTATAGGACAGCTGCTCTATGGCTACACCTTC
D gene: TRBD1; J gene: TRBJ1-1; clone size: -; V gene: TRBV27; CDR3 protein: CASSSLTGGFGAFF; CDR3 DNA: TGTGCCAGCAGTTCTTTGACAGGGGGCTTCGGAGCTTTCTTT
D gene: -; J gene: TRBJ2-7; clone size: few; V gene: TRBV4-2; CDR3 protein: CASSQPGDYEQYF; CDR3 DNA: TGTGCCAGCAGCCAGCCGGGGGACTACGAGCAGTACTTC
D gene: -; J gene: TRBJ2-1; clone size: -; V gene: TRBV5-6; CDR3 protein: CASSYVNEQFF; CDR3 DNA: TGTGCCAGCAGCTATGTAAATGAGCAGTTCTTC
D gene: -; J gene: TRBJ1-2; clone size: -; V gene: TRBV30; CDR3 protein: CAWSVPWLRGGYTF; CDR3 DNA: TGTGCCTGGAGTGTACCCTGGCTGAGAGGAGGCTACACCTTC
D gene: -; J gene: TRBJ2-5; clone size: -; V gene: TRBV21-1; CDR3 protein: CASSKDFWFQARWLPQETQYF; CDR3 DNA: TGTGCCAGCAGCAAAGATTTTTGGTTTCAAGCAAGATGGTTACCCCAAGAGACCCAGTACTTC
D gene: -; J gene: TRBJ2-7; clone size: -; V gene: TRBV13; CDR3 protein: CASSLERRGDEQYF; CDR3 DNA: TGTGCCAGCAGCTTAGAGCGGCGAGGAGACGAGCAGTACTTC
D gene: -; J gene: TRBJ1-4; clone size: once; V gene: TRBV6-2/TRBV6-3; CDR3 protein: CASSPTTGGLNEKLFF; CDR3 DNA: TGTGCCAGCAGTCCCACAACAGGTGGCCTTAATGAAAAACTGTTTTTT